The clone carrying this TCR beta chain was detected a few times. Its antigen remains unidentified. This sample is drawn from a study of Graves' ophthalmopathy and Graves' hyperthyroidism. Study findings and constraints: Classification of ophthalmopathy versus stable hyperthyroidism by a 13-signature model yielded around 90% sensitivity and 65% to 83% specificity. Detection in blood was also observed for most expanded thyroid clonotypes above 0.001 frequency.

Investigators amplified TCR beta CDR3 regions from RNA transcripts. The workflow started with a first-round RT-PCR run with HTBI primers and then moved on to a second-round multiplex PCR. TCRdb reprocessed the multiplex PCR reads with MiXCR, giving one entry per CDR3 protein. Of 300,000 to 400,000 distinct CDR3 sequences in the sample, 15% to 20% were seen once. CDR3 length: 13 amino acids. V trimming: 7 bases; J trimming: 7 bases; junction bases outside the gene matches: 9. The germline V gene encodes CDR1 LNHDA and CDR2 SQIVND (reference sequence). This sequence joins TRBV19 and TRBJ1-2; 7 bases align to TRBD1. This TCR was sampled from an adult man with Graves' ophthalmopathy. The sample taken for sequencing was peripheral blood. The DNA of the CDR3 is TGTGCCAGTACCGAGACAGGGAGTAGTGGCTACACCTTC. Its translation: CASTETGSSGYTF.